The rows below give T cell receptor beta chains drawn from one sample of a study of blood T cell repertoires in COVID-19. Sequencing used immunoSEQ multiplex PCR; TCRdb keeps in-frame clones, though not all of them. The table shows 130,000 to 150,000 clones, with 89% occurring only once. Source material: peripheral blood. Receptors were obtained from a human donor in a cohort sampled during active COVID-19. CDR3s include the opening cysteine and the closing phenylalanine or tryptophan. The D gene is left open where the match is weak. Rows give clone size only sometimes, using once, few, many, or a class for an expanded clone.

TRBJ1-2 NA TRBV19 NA CASSILGQWVDYGYTF TGTGCCAGTAGTATTTTAGGACAGTGGGTCGACTATGGCTACACCTTC
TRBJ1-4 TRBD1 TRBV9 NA CASSGGQGPPTNEKLFF TGTGCCAGCAGCGGGGGACAGGGCCCGCCAACTAATGAAAAACTGTTTTTT
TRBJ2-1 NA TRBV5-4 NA CASSSRGGGGSYNEQFF TGTGCCAGCAGCTCGCGTGGTGGGGGCGGCTCCTACAATGAGCAGTTCTTC
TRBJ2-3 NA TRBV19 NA CASSLAIRTDTQYF TGTGCCAGTAGTCTAGCAATCCGCACAGATACGCAGTATTTT
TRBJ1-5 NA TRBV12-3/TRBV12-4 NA CASRLSHRERHF TGTGCCAGCAGACTAAGTCACAGGGAAAGGCATTTT
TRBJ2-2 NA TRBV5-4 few CASSLAQLTGELFF TGTGCCAGCAGCTTGGCGCAACTCACCGGGGAGCTGTTTTTT
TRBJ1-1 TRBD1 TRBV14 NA CASSQGVVTGALNTEAFF TGTGCCAGCAGCCAAGGAGTGGTGACAGGGGCTTTGAACACTGAAGCTTTCTTT
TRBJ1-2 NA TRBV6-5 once CASSAAQGNYGYTF TGTGCCAGCAGCGCGGCGCAGGGGAACTATGGCTACACCTTC
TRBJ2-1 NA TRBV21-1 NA CASSSTIADNEQFF TGTGCCAGCAGCAGCACTATCGCCGACAATGAGCAGTTCTTC
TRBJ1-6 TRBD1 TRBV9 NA CASSAPRGQGLSPLHF TGTGCCAGCAGCGCCCCCCGGGGACAGGGCCTTTCACCCCTCCACTTT
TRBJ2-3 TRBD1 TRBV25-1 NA CASRTGTGADTQYF TGTGCCAGCCGGACCGGGACAGGGGCCGATACGCAGTATTTT
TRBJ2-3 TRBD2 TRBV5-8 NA CASSLGTSGAGDTQYF TGTGCCAGCAGCCTAGGGACTAGCGGGGCCGGAGATACGCAGTATTTT
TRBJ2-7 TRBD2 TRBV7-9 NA CASSSTSGGAEQYF TGTGCCAGCAGCTCGACTAGCGGGGGGGCGGAGCAGTACTTC
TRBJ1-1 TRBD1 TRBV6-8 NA CASSYSQGAVFMNTEAFF TGTGCCAGCAGTTACAGTCAGGGGGCGGTATTTATGAACACTGAAGCTTTCTTT
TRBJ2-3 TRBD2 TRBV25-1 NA CASSEVAGGGDTQYF TGTGCCAGCAGTGAAGTAGCGGGGGGTGGAGATACGCAGTATTTT
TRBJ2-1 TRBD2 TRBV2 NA CASSASSGGGSQFF TGTGCCAGCAGTGCTTCTAGCGGGGGGGGGTCCCAGTTCTTC
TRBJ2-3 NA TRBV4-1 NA CASSFTEKSPDTQYF TGCGCCAGCAGCTTTACAGAGAAGAGCCCAGATACGCAGTATTTT
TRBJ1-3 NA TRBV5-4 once CASSSTGNTIYF TGTGCCAGCAGCTCAACTGGAAACACCATATATTTT
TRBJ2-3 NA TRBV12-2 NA CASRLTGGLRGTDTQYF TGTGCAAGTCGCTTGACGGGGGGGCTGCGGGGCACAGATACGCAGTATTTT
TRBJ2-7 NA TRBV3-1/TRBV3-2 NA CASATSITYEQYF TGTGCCAGCGCAACTAGCATTACCTACGAGCAGTACTTC
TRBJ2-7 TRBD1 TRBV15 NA CATSTGTGTIEQYF TGTGCCACCAGCACCGGGACAGGCACTATCGAGCAGTACTTC
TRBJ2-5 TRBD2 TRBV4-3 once CASSQGGSGGASKTQYF TGCGCCAGCAGCCAAGGGGGCAGCGGGGGGGCCTCGAAGACCCAGTACTTC
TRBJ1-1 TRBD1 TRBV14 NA CASSYRTGQGNTEAFF TGTGCCAGCAGCTACCGGACAGGGCAGGGGAACACTGAAGCTTTCTTT
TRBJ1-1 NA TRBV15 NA CATSRETVNTEAFF TGTGCCACCAGCAGAGAGACAGTGAACACTGAAGCTTTCTTT
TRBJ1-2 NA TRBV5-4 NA CASSQERGYGYTF TGTGCCAGCAGCCAGGAACGGGGCTATGGCTACACCTTC
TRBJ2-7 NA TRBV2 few CASSVLQGYYEQYF TGTGCCAGCAGTGTTTTACAGGGATACTACGAGCAGTACTTC
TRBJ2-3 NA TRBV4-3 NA CASSQDLTRGSDTQYF TGCGCCAGCAGCCAAGATTTGACTAGGGGTTCAGATACGCAGTATTTT
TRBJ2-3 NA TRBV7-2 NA CASSLEAGAITDTQYF TGTGCCAGCAGCTTAGAGGCGGGGGCCATCACAGATACGCAGTATTTT
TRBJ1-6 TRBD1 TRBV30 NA CAWSTWTGKESPLHF TGTGCCTGGAGTACGTGGACAGGGAAGGAATCACCCCTCCACTTT
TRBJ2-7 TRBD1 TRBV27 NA CASNRQGAPGEQYF TGTGCCAGCAACAGACAGGGGGCGCCGGGCGAGCAGTACTTC
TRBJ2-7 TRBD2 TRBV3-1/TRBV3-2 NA CASSQFQRGAYEQYF TGTGCCAGCAGCCAATTCCAGCGGGGAGCCTACGAGCAGTACTTC
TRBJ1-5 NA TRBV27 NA CASSLLTGDQPQHF TGTGCCAGCAGTTTGTTGACAGGAGATCAGCCCCAGCATTTT
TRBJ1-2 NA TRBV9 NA CASSTREALNYGYTF TGTGCCAGCAGCACCCGGGAGGCCCTTAACTATGGCTACACCTTC
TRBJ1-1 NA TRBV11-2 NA CASSLGAEAFF TGTGCCAGCAGCTTAGGAGCTGAAGCTTTCTTT
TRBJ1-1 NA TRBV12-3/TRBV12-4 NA CASSIQGNTEAFF TGTGCCAGCAGTATACAGGGGAACACTGAAGCTTTCTTT
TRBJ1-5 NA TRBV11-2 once CASSSGHLNQPQHF TGTGCCAGCAGCTCAGGACATCTCAATCAGCCCCAGCATTTT
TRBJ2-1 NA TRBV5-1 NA CASSLAGVGSYNEQFF TGCGCCAGCAGCTTGGCCGGGGTGGGGTCCTACAATGAGCAGTTCTTC
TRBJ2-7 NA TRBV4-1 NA CASSQPTVEQYF TGCGCCAGCAGCCAGCCGACAGTCGAGCAGTACTTC
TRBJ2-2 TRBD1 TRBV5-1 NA CASRRDRGDTGELFF TGCGCCAGCAGACGGGACAGAGGAGACACCGGGGAGCTGTTTTTT
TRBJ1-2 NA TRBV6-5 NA CASMGQTRANYGYTF TGTGCCAGCATGGGGCAGACAAGAGCTAACTATGGCTACACCTTC
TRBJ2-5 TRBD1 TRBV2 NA CASNTRDRGGQETQYF TGTGCCAGCAACACCCGGGACAGGGGCGGCCAAGAGACCCAGTACTTC